The source of this T cell receptor (beta chain) is a study of monozygotic twins with inflammatory bowel disease. Blood was drawn at under 3 ml per donor. No sorting of T cells preceded isolation of total RNA from whole blood. The germline V gene has CDR1 SEHNR and CDR2 FQNEAQ (reference sequence). The CDR3 sequence is 14 residues long. Molecular identifiers with 6-nucleotide sample barcodes were added during cDNA synthesis via template switching. Each CDR3 protein gets one entry in TCRdb, which reprocessed the 5' RACE reads and gives no DNA. Its table lists 350,000 to 500,000 distinct CDR3 sequences. This chain joins TRBV7-9 and TRBJ1-4; as DNA is missing, the TRBD1 call by TCRdb cannot be tested. This sequence was found in a human donor with ulcerative colitis or Crohn's disease, or a healthy co-twin of an affected twin (not recorded which). Sequencing was performed on blood. The CDR3 loop is CASSFAGVGEKLFF. Filled out from reference TRBV7-9 and TRBJ1-4, the complete variable domain reads DTGVSQNPRHKITKRGQNVTFRCDPISEHNRLYWYRQTLGQGPEFLTYFQNEAQLEKSRLLSDRFSAERPKGSFSTLEIQRTEQGDSAMYLCASSFAGVGEKLFFGSGTQLSVL.